One sample yielded the 18 T cell receptor beta chains listed below, sequenced in a study of identical twins. TCRdb re-derived calls from the 5' RACE reads in MiXCR, one entry per CDR3 protein. The sample carries more than 1.5 million distinct CDR3 sequences, roughly a third recorded once. Source material: cord blood. These receptors were obtained from a newborn girl in good health.

The rearrangement uses TRBV12-3 or TRBV12-4 and TRBJ2-3, with 12 bases lining up with TRBD2. Trimming removed 4 bases from V and 5 bases from J; junction bases left unmatched: 7. The length of the CDR3 is 16 residues. The CDR3 DNA is TGTGCCAGCAGTTCTCTAGCGGGAGGGCGACTAGATACGCAGTATTTT. It translates to CASSSLAGGRLDTQYF.

This chain connects TRBV2 to TRBJ2-1; a weak D match, TRBD2 (6 bases). V lost 5 bases and J lost 0, with 14 bases in between. Germline assignment: CDR1 SNHLY and CDR2 FYNNEI. This CDR3 is 16 amino acids long. The CDR3 spells CASSWGSGSSYNEQFF. In nucleotides, the CDR3 is TGTGCCAGCAGTTGGGGTAGCGGAAGCTCCTACAATGAGCAGTTCTTC.

This clonotype has at least ten counts. V is TRBV4-1 and J is TRBJ2-5, with TRBD2 as a possible D gene (5 bases). In germline, CDR1 is MGHRA, CDR2 YSYEKL. The CDR3 extends over 17 amino acids. Trimming took 1 base from V and 2 from J, leaving 17 bases between them. The CDR3 DNA reads as TGCGCCAGCAGCCAAGTCCCCAGAGCGGCACCACAAGAGACCCAGTACTTC. This gives the protein CASSQVPRAAPQETQYF.

The chain employs TRBV2 and TRBJ2-7, with a tentative D call TRBD2 (6 bases). The ends were cut back, 6 bases at V and 3 bases at J, with 21 bases in the middle. Germline V gene lookup returns CDR1 SNHLY and CDR2 FYNNEI. CDR3 length equals 16 residues. CDR3 bases: TGTGCCAGCAGGGAGACCCTGGCGGGGCCGCACTACGAGCAGTACTTC. Amino acid sequence: CASRETLAGPHYEQYF. Using reference TRBV2 and TRBJ2-7 for the parts outside the CDR3, the full variable domain is EPEVTQTPSHQVTQMGQEVILRCVPISNHLYFYWYRQILGQKVEFLVSFYNNEISEKSEIFDDQFSVERPDGSNFTLKIRSTKLEDSAMYFCASRETLAGPHYEQYFGPGTRLTVT.

The chain couples TRBV6-6 to TRBJ2-1; D ambiguous. Germline CDR1 is MNHNY and CDR2 is SVGAGI (reference sequence). V gave up 2 bases and J gave up 0 bases, with 11 bases separating them. This CDR3 is built from 16 residues. CDR3 DNA: TGTGCCAGCAGTTACGGGCAGTTCAGCTCCTACAATGAGCAGTTCTTC. It specifies CASSYGQFSSYNEQFF.

The V and J genes are TRBV4-2 and TRBJ2-3, with D perhaps matching TRBD2 (6 bases). CDR1 LGHNA and CDR2 YNFKEQ come from the germline V gene. CDR3 size: 17 residues. V lost 1 base, J lost 6 bases, and 20 bases lay in between. CDR3 in DNA: TGTGCCAGCAGCCAAGTCCCGTGGGGGGTAGATGGTGATACGCAGTATTTT. It codes for CASSQVPWGVDGDTQYF.

The chain employs TRBV28 and TRBJ1-2; the D gene is possibly TRBD1 (5 bases). The germline V gene encodes CDR1 MDHEN and CDR2 SYDVKM. The V end was cut by 3 bases, the J end by 8 bases, with 19 bases between. CDR3 length: 15 residues. The CDR3 nucleotides read TGTGCCAGCAGTTTTAGGGTGCGGGCTCCAGGGGGCTACACCTTC. Protein: CASSFRVRAPGGYTF.

This chain uses TRBV5-1 with TRBJ2-3, with 11 bases aligning to TRBD2. Germline loops: CDR1 SGHRS, CDR2 YFSETQ. V dropped 0 bases and J dropped 6; count of bases not matched to a gene: 3. The CDR3 runs 15 residues. The CDR3 DNA sequence: TGCGCCAGCAGCTTGGAGGGACTAGCGGCGGATACGCAGTATTTT. Amino acids: CASSLEGLAADTQYF.

Worth noting for this clonotype: Germline is not matched at one junction end, which may reflect a read error. In nucleotides, the CDR3 is TGTGCCAGCAGCTTTGGACTACCTAGCACAGGTACGCAGTATTTT. It codes for CASSFGLPSTGTQYF. The chain joins TRBV9 to TRBJ2-3, with D perhaps matching TRBD2 (6 bases). The CDR3 contains 15 residues. Per germline, CDR1 SGDLS and CDR2 YYNGEE.

This chain connects TRBV28 to TRBJ2-1; 7 nucleotides line up with TRBD2. V shed 5 bases, J shed 5 bases, and the junction held 9 bases outside the gene matches. The CDR3 runs to 15 residues. Germline values: CDR1 MDHEN, CDR2 SYDVKM. The CDR3 region has the DNA TGTGCCAGCAGTGTCCCTAGCGGAGGGCACAATGAGCAGTTCTTC. Translating gives CASSVPSGGHNEQFF.

This clonotype was observed a few times. The rearrangement links TRBV29-1 to TRBJ1-5; 7 bases are shared with TRBD1. The germline CDR1 and CDR2 sequences are SQVTM and ANQGSEA. V shed 3 bases and J 7 bases; nucleotides not matched to a gene: 6. CDR3 length: 13 residues. The CDR3 loop is CSVERGPGQPQHF. The DNA of the CDR3 is TGCAGCGTTGAGAGGGGGCCGGGGCAGCCCCAGCATTTT.

The rearrangement joins TRBV27 to TRBJ2-7, with D possibly being TRBD2 (5 bases). The V end lost 7 bases, the J end lost 2 bases, and 15 bases lay between the germline ends. Germline V gene sequence: CDR1 MNHEY, CDR2 SMNVEV (reference sequence). This CDR3 has 14 amino acids. The CDR3: CASIKRVLPYEQYF. CDR3 nucleotides: TGTGCCAGCATAAAGAGGGTACTTCCCTACGAGCAGTACTTC.

The CDR3 bases are TGTGCCAGCAGCCAAGGGACAGGGGCATTCTCCTACGAGCAGTTCTTC. Translated, it gives CASSQGTGAFSYEQFF. The chain recombines TRBV3-1 with TRBJ2-1; 9 bases align to TRBD1. In germline, CDR1 is LGHDT, CDR2 YNNKEL (reference sequence). Trimming at V came to 1 base and at J to 10 bases, leaving 11 bases not matched to a gene. The CDR3 runs to 16 residues.

The J gene is TRBJ2-5, the V gene TRBV4-1; a possible D gene is TRBD1 (5 bases). The J call is in doubt because the DNA end fits TRBJ2-1 better. CDR1 and CDR2 (germline): MGHRA, YSYEKL. The CDR3 covers 17 residues. CDR3 residues: CASSQVVTGRYQETQFF. The CDR3 nucleotides read TGCGCCAGCAGCCAAGTGGTCACAGGCCGGTACCAAGAGACCCAGTTCTTC.

As to this clonotype: A much more abundant neighbour one base away suggests this may be a read error. The V gene is TRBV29-1, the J gene TRBJ2-1; D possibly uses TRBD1 or TRBD2 (5 bases each). The last part of the DNA fits TRBJ2-7 better; the J call may be wrong. Germline V gene lookup returns CDR1 SQVTM and CDR2 ANQGSEA. This CDR3 is built from 14 residues. This CDR3 is CSVPRGGIGNEQYF. The CDR3 DNA follows: TGCAGCGTCCCCCGTGGGGGAATCGGCAATGAGCAGTACTTC.

This clonotype was observed at least ten times. The V call is TRBV29-1, the J call TRBJ1-5; D uncertain. The ends were cut back, 4 bases at V and 3 bases at J, with 13 bases in the middle. CDR3 length: 14 amino acids. The V gene's germline CDR1 is SQVTM and CDR2 ANQGSEA. The CDR3 nucleotides read TGCAGCGTTGGGGGAAAAGGGCCCAATCAGCCCCAGCATTTT. Amino acid sequence: CSVGGKGPNQPQHF.

The V call is TRBV20-1, the J call TRBJ2-3; D perhaps matches TRBD2 (6 bases). Trimming cost V 6 bases and J 8 bases, with 18 bases left between them. Germline CDR1 and CDR2: DFQATT and SNEGSKA (reference sequence). The length of the CDR3 is 13 residues. In nucleotides, the CDR3 is TGCAGTGCGCCAATGGACTACCGCTCTACGCAGTATTTT. It is translated as CSAPMDYRSTQYF.

The chain recombines TRBV13 with TRBJ2-1; 14 positions match TRBD2. V was pared by 3 bases and J by 2 bases, with 3 bases of the junction left unmatched. CDR3 length: 17 residues. Germline-derived CDR1 and CDR2 are PRHDT and FYEKMQ (reference sequence). The CDR3 here is CASSFPTSGGAYNEQFF. DNA of the CDR3: TGTGCCAGCAGCTTCCCGACTAGCGGGGGGGCCTACAATGAGCAGTTCTTC. Supplemented by reference TRBV13 and TRBJ2-1, the full variable domain reads AAGVIQSPRHLIKEKRETATLKCYPIPRHDTVYWYQQGPGQDPQFLISFYEKMQSDKGSIPDRFSAQQFSDYHSELNMSSLELGDSALYFCASSFPTSGGAYNEQFFGPGTRLTVL.